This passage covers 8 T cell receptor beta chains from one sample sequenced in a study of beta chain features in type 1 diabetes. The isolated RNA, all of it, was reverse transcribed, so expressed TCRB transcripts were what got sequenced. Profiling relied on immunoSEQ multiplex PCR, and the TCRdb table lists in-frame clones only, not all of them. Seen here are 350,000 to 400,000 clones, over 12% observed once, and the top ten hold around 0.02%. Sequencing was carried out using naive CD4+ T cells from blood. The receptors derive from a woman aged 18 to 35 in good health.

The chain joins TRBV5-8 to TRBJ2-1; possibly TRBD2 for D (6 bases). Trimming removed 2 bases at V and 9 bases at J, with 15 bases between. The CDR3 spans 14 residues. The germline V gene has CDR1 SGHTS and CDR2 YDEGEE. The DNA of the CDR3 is TGTGCCAGCAGCTTCCGACTAGGTCAAAGTGAGCAGTTCTTC. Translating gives CASSFRLGQSEQFF.

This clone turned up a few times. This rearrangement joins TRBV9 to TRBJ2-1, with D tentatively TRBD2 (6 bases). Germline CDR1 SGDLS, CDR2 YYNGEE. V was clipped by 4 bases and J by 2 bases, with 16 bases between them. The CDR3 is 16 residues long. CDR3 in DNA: TGTGCCAGCAGCCCCGCGCGGGGTCGCACCTACAATGAGCAGTTCTTC. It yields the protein CASSPARGRTYNEQFF. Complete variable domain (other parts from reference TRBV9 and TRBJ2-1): DSGVTQTPKHLITATGQRVTLRCSPRSGDLSVYWYQQSLDQGLQFLIQYYNGEERAKGNILERFSAQQFPDLHSELNLSSLELGDSALYFCASSPARGRTYNEQFFGPGTRLTVL.

The CDR3 loop reads CASSYETQYF. Here the CDR3 DNA reads TGTGCCAGCAGTTATGAGACCCAGTACTTC. The chain joins TRBV25-1 to TRBJ2-5; D call uncertain. CDR3 length: 10 residues. Germline loops: CDR1 MGHDK, CDR2 SYGVNS. Trimming pared 5 bases from V and 5 bases from J, leaving 3 bases between.

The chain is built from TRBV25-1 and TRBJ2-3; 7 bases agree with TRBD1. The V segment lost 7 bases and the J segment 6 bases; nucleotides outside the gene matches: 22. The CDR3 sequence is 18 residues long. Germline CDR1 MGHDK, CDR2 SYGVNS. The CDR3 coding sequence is TGTGCCAGCACCGCGACCAGGGACAGTCAAATGTTCAGGGATACGCAGTATTTT. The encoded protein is CASTATRDSQMFRDTQYF.

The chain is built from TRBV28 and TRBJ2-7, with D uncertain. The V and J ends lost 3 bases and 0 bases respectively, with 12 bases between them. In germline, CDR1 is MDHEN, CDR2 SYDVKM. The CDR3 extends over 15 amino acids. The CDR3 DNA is TGTGCCAGCAGTTTCTACAGCCTCCTCTCCTACGAGCAGTACTTC. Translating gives CASSFYSLLSYEQYF.

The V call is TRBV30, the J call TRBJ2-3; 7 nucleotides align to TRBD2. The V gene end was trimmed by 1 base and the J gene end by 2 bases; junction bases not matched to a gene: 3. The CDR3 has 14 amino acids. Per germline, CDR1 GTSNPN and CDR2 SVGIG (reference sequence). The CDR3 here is CAWSEGLYTDTQYF. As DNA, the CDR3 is TGTGCCTGGAGTGAGGGACTATACACAGATACGCAGTATTTT. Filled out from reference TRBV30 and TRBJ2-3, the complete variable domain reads SQTIHQWPATLVQPVGSPLSLECTVEGTSNPNLYWYRQAAGRGLQLLFYSVGIGQISSEVPQNLSASRPQDRQFILSSKKLLLSDSGFYLCAWSEGLYTDTQYFGPGTRLTVL.

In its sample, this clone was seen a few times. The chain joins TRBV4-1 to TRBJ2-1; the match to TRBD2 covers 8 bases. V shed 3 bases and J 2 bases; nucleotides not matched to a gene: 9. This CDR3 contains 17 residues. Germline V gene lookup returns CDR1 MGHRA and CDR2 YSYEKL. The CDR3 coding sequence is TGCGCCAGCAGCCAGCCTACTAGCGGAACCACCTACAATGAGCAGTTCTTC. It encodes CASSQPTSGTTYNEQFF.

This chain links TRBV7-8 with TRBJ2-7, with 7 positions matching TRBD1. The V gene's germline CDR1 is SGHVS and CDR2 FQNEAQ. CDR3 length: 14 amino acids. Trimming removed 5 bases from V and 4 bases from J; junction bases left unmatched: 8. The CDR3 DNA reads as TGTGCCAGCAGCACGGGACAGATGCGGTACGAGCAGTACTTC. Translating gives CASSTGQMRYEQYF.